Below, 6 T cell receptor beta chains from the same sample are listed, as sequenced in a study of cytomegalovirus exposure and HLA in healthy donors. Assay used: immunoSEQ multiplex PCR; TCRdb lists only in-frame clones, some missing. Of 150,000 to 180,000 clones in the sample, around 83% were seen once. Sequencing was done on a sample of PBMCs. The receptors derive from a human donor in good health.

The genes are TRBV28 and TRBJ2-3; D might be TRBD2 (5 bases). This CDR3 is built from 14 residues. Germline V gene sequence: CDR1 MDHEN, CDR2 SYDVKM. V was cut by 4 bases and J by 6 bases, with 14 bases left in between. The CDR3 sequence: CASSSLGERDTQYF. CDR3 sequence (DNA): TGTGCCAGCAGTTCGTTGGGCGAGCGGGATACGCAGTATTTT.

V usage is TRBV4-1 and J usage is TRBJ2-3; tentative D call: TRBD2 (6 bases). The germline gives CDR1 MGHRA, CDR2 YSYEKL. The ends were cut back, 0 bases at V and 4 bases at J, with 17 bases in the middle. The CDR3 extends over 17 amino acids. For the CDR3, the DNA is TGCGCCAGCAGCCAAGATCAAACGGGGAGGAGGGCAGATACGCAGTATTTT. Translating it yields CASSQDQTGRRADTQYF.

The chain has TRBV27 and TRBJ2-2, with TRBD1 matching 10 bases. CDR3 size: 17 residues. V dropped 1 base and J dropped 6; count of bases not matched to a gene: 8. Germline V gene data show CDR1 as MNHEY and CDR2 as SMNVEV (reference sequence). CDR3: CASSLLVTGGDSGELFF. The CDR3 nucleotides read TGTGCCAGCAGTTTATTAGTGACAGGGGGCGATTCCGGGGAGCTGTTTTTT.

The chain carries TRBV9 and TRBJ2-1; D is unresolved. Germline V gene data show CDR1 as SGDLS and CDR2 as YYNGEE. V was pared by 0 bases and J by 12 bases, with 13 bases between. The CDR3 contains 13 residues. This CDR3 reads CASSVGPSLGQFF. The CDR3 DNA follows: TGTGCCAGCAGCGTAGGTCCTAGTCTGGGGCAGTTCTTC.

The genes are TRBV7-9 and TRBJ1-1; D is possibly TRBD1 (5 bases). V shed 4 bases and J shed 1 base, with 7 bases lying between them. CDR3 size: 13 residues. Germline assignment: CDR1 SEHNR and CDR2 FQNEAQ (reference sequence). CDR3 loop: CASSYQGNTEAFF. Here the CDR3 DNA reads TGTGCCAGCAGCTACCAGGGGAACACTGAAGCTTTCTTT.

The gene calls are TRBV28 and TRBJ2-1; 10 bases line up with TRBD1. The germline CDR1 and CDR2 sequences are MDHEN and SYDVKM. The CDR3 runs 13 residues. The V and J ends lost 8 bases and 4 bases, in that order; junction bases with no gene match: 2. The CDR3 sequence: CASGGQGYNEQFF. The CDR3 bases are TGTGCCAGCGGGGGACAGGGGTACAATGAGCAGTTCTTC.